These T cell receptor beta chains were read from a single sample in a study of CXCR3-negative and CXCR3-positive naive CD8 T cells. TCRdb re-called the 5' RACE reads and shows each CDR3 protein once, DNA omitted. The sample yields tens of thousands of distinct CDR3 sequences, of which the top ten take up 0.85% to 1.4%. Sequencing input: naive CXCR3- CD8+ T cells from blood. Receptor source: a human donor in good health. Some clones in this sample may be carry-over from other donors' samples. Each CDR3 is given with its conserved first and last residue.

V,J,length,CDR3
TRBV5-5,TRBJ2-1,18,CASSDTGAGTLVHNEQFF
TRBV28,TRBJ2-2,15,CASSPGTTNTGELFF
TRBV27,TRBJ2-3,13,CASSLGSTDTQYF
TRBV25-1,TRBJ2-1,14,CASSGWASYNEQFF
TRBV7-9,TRBJ2-5,17,CASSPLPGQDIQETQYF
TRBV2,TRBJ2-3,16,CASNFNRDRGDDTQYF
TRBV5-5,TRBJ1-1,13,CASSSTRGTEAFF
TRBV28,TRBJ2-1,12,CASSLWGREQFF
TRBV7-2,TRBJ2-3,18,CASSFPISARSSTDTQYF
TRBV6-5,TRBJ2-1,12,CASSTLNNEQFF
TRBV10-1,TRBJ2-3,19,CASSESTLAGTTSTDTQYF
TRBV6-4,TRBJ2-2,14,CASSDRGDTGELFF
TRBV7-3,TRBJ2-3,16,CASSLIPTGGTDTQYF
TRBV5-1,TRBJ1-1,15,CASSPPDALNTEAFF
TRBV7-8,TRBJ1-5,16,CASSFFDGDGNQPQHF
TRBV7-9,TRBJ1-3,17,CASSTLLGPQRGNTIYF
TRBV20-1,TRBJ2-3,16,CSARDRSSSYTDTQYF
TRBV10-3,TRBJ2-7,14,CAISDGQKRYEQYF
TRBV2,TRBJ1-1,17,CASSVLNARGADTEAFF
TRBV5-1,TRBJ2-7,12,CASTTQGSEQYF
TRBV12-3/TRBV12-4,TRBJ2-1,15,CASTKSRGSYNEQFF
TRBV29-1,TRBJ1-2,14,CSVEDITRLEGYTF
TRBV20-1,TRBJ2-5,14,CSARDMLAGETQYF
TRBV7-9,TRBJ2-5,15,CASHPPSGGLETQYF
TRBV6-6,TRBJ2-1,18,CASSQTSGGAKKNNEQFF